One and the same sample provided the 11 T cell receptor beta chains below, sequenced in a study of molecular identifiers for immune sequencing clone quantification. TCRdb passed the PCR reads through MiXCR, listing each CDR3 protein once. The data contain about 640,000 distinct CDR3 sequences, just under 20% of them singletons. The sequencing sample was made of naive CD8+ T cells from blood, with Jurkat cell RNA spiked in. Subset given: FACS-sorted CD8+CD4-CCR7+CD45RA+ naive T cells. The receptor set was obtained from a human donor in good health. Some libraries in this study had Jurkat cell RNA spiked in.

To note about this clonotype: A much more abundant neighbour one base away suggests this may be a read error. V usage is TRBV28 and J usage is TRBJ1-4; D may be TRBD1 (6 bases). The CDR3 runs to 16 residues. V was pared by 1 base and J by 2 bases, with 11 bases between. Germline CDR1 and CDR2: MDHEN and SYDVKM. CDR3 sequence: CASSLYRVLTNEKLFF. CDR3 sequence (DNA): TGTGCCAGCAGTTTATACAGGGTGCTCACTAATGAAAAACTGTTTTTT. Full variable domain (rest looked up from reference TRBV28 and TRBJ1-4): DVKVTQSSRYLVKRTGEKVFLECVQDMDHENMFWYRQDPGLGLRLIYFSYDVKMKEKGDIPEGYSVSREKKERFSLILESASTNQTSMYLCASSLYRVLTNEKLFFGSGTQLSVL.

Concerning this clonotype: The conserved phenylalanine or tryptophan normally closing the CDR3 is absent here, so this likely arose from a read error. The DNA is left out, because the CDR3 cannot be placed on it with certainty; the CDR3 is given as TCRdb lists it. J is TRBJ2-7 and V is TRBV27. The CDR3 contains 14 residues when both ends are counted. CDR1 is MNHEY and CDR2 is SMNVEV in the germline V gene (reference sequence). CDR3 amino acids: CASSLAVHPYEQNL.

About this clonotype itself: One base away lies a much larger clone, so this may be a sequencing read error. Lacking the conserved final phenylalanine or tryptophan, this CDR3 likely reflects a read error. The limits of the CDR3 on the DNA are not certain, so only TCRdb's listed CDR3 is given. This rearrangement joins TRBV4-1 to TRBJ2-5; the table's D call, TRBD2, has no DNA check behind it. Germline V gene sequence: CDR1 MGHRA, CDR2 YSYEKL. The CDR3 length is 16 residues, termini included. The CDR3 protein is CASSQVFGEGQETQYL.

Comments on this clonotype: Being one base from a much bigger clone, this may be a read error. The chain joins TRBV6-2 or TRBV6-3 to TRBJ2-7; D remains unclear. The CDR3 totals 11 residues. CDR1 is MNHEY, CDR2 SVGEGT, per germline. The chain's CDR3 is CASSYSNDQYF. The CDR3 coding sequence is TGTGCCAGCAGTTACTCCAACGATCAGTACTTC.

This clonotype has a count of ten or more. The CDR3 DNA reads TGTGCCAGCAGCTTAGGGTCCAGGGTATTCAAAGATACGCAGTATTTT. Residues: CASSLGSRVFKDTQYF. The rearrangement uses TRBV13 and TRBJ2-3, with a tentative D call TRBD1 (5 bases). The germline gives CDR1 PRHDT, CDR2 FYEKMQ (reference sequence). V lost 0 bases and J lost 5, with 15 bases in between. This CDR3 is built from 16 residues.

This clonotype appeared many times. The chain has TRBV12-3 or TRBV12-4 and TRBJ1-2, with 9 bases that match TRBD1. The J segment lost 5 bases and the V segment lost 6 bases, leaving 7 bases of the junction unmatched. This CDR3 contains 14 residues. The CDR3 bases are TGTGCCAGCAGCCCGGGACAGGGACAGTATGGCTACACCTTC. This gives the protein CASSPGQGQYGYTF.

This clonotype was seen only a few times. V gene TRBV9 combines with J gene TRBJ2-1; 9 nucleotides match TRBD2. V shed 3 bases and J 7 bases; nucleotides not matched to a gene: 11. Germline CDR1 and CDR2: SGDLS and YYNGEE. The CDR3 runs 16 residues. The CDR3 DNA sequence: TGTGCCAGCAGCGGGGGTAGCGGGGGCTCGGAGAATGAGCAGTTCTTC. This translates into CASSGGSGGSENEQFF.

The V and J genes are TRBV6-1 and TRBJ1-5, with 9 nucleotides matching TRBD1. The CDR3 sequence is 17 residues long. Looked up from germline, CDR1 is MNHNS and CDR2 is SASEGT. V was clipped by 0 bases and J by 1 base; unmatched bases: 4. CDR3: CASSEATGGGSNQPQHF. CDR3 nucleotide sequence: TGTGCCAGCAGTGAAGCCACAGGGGGCGGAAGCAATCAGCCCCAGCATTTT.

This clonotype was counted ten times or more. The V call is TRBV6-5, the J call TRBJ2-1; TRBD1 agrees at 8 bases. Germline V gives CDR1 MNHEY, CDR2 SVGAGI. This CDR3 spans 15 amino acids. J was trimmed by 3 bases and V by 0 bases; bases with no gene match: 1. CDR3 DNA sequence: TGTGCCAGCAGTTACTCTGGGACAGGCTACAATGAGCAGTTCTTC. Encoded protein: CASSYSGTGYNEQFF.

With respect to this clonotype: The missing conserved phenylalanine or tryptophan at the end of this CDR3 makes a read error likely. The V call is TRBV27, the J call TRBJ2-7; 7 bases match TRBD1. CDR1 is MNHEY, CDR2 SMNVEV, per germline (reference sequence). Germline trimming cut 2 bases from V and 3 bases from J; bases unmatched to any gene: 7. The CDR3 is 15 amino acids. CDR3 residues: CASSLVQGNYYEQYS. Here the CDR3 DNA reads TGTGCCAGCAGTTTAGTACAGGGGAACTACTACGAGCAGTACTCC.

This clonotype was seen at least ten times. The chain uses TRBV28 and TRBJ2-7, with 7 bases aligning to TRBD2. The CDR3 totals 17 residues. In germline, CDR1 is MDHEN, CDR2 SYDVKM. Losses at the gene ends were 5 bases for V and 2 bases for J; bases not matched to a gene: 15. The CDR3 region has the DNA TGTGCCAGCAGTATCCTCGGGGGGACGATTACCCCCTACGAGCAGTACTTC. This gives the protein CASSILGGTITPYEQYF.